Each of the 6 T cell receptor beta chains below was sequenced from the same sample in a study of a mutant IDH1 vaccine in newly diagnosed glioma. Assay: immunoSEQ multiplex PCR; the TCRdb copy retains only in-frame clones and omits some. This table has around 60,000 clones, around four fifths appearing once. These TCRs' antigens remain unknown. This sample's time point: week 35, safety follow-up. Alongside topical imiquimod, each dose of vaccine comprised 300 ug of mutant IDH1 20-mer peptide. Source: PBMCs, taken from a glioma patient whose treatment included an IDH1 peptide vaccine. These TCRs come from a man between 25 and 39 years old with glioma.

This rearrangement joins TRBV5-4 to TRBJ2-1; D is perhaps TRBD1 or TRBD2 (6 bases each). The germline gives CDR1 SGHNT, CDR2 YYREEE (reference sequence). V lost 6 bases and J lost 4, with 17 bases in between. This CDR3 comprises 15 residues. The CDR3, as DNA: TGTGCCAGCATACCAGTCGGGGGCCTATACAATGAGCAGTTCTTC. This codes for CASIPVGGLYNEQFF.

The gene calls are TRBV18 and TRBJ1-1; 9 bases fit TRBD1. Per germline, CDR1 KGHSH and CDR2 LQKENI. The CDR3 is 16 residues long. The V segment lost 1 base and the J segment 5 bases; nucleotides outside the gene matches: 8. In DNA form, the CDR3 reads TGTGCCAGCTCACCACTGGTACAGGGGGCGGTTACTGAAGCTTTCTTT. Translated: CASSPLVQGAVTEAFF.

The V gene is TRBV30, the J gene TRBJ2-3; 12 bases align to TRBD1. The CDR3 totals 15 residues. Germline lookup yields CDR1 GTSNPN and CDR2 SVGIG (reference sequence). Germline trimming cut 6 bases from V and 4 bases from J; bases unmatched to any gene: 8. CDR3 bases: TGTGCCTGCGGGACAGGGGGCGCTCAGGCAGATACGCAGTATTTT. This encodes CACGTGGAQADTQYF.

The CDR3 coding sequence is TGTGCCAGCAGCGTAGCTAGCGGGGTTCGTAATGAGCAGTTCTTC. Protein: CASSVASGVRNEQFF. J is TRBJ2-1 and V is TRBV9, with 9 bases that match TRBD2. Germline assignment: CDR1 SGDLS and CDR2 YYNGEE. Trimming at V came to 0 bases and at J to 7 bases, leaving 5 bases not matched to a gene. This CDR3 comprises 15 residues.

The chain employs TRBV5-1 and TRBJ2-7; no reliable D call. The CDR3 contains 13 residues. V gave up 1 base and J gave up 7 bases, with 12 bases separating them. CDR1 SGHRS and CDR2 YFSETQ come from the germline V gene. The CDR3 is CASSLIGADEQYF. The CDR3 coding sequence is TGCGCCAGCAGCTTGATAGGAGCCGATGAGCAGTACTTC.

A note on this clone: This same CDR3 is encoded by further DNA sequences in the sample. The J gene is TRBJ2-2, the V gene TRBV9; D call uncertain. Per the germline V gene, CDR1 is SGDLS and CDR2 is YYNGEE. V lost 4 bases and J 3 bases, leaving 4 bases between the germline ends. The CDR3 runs 12 residues. CDR3 sequence (DNA): TGTGCCAGCAGCCCCTACACCGGGGAGCTGTTTTTT. Its translation: CASSPYTGELFF.